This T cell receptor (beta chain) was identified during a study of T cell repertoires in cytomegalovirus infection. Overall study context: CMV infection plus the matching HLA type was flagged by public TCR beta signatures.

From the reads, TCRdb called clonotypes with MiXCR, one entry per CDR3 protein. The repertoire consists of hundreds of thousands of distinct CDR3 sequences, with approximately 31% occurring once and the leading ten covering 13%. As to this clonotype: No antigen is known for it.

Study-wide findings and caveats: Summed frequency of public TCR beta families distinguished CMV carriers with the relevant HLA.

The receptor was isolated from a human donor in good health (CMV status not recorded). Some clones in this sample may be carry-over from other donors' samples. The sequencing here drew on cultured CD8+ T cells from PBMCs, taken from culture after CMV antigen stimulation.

The CDR3 here is CASKSGQSFGNTIYF. CDR3 DNA sequence: TGTGCCAGCAAATCGGGACAGAGCTTTGGAAACACCATATATTTT. The chain is built from TRBV28 and TRBJ1-3; 7 bases match TRBD1. J gave up 3 bases and V 7 bases, and 9 bases lay outside the gene matches. CDR3 length: 15 amino acids. The germline V gene has CDR1 MDHEN and CDR2 SYDVKM.